This T cell receptor (beta chain) stems from a study of blood T cells in healthy people across ages. About the research overall: The capture of about one barcoded beta molecule per two T cells was achieved by template switching.

General observations from the study: More naive CD4+ cells and higher diversity were found in long-lived than in aged donors. The CMV status of each donor remained undetermined, and this could have confounded shifts in expanded clonotypes.

In its sample, this clonotype was seen a few times. Its antigen is still unknown. The second PCR ran about 6 to 12 cycles with a sample-barcoded 5' primer and J-beta primers. Researchers report that a template-switch adaptor with 12 random nucleotides tagged each cDNA molecule. TCRdb redid the calling of the 5' RACE reads with MiXCR, one entry per CDR3 protein. The table includes some 1.7 million distinct CDR3 sequences, 28% detected once. The germline V and J ends were trimmed by 5 bases and 4 bases, with 16 bases remaining between them. From germline, CDR1 is SGHNT and CDR2 YENEEA. The CDR3 spans 15 residues.

The material sequenced was blood. This receptor was obtained from a woman aged 30 to 39 in good health. This chain joins TRBV11-3 and TRBJ2-3; TRBD2 is a possible D gene (6 bases). The CDR3 here is CASSPRRADADTQYF. The CDR3 region has the DNA TGTGCCAGCAGCCCGAGGAGGGCCGATGCAGATACGCAGTATTTT.